Sequencing of this TCR beta chain was carried out in a study of blood T cell repertoires in COVID-19 (dated by TCRdb to about 2020). About the full investigation: Samples from collaborators originated in the United States, Italy and Spain and spanned both the acute and convalescent phases of COVID-19. Sample metadata almost always included a de-identified subject ID, COVID-19 status, age in years and sex. The samples were drawn from the first 160 participants of the ongoing ImmuneRACE study and from 950 to 1,500 subjects provided by 6 global collaborators. Deeply sampled blood TCRbeta repertoires from subjects exposed to, actively infected with, or recovered from COVID-19 were included in the dataset. The repertoires were made available in a free public database intended to serve as a resource for research on the immune response to SARS-CoV-2. Where HLA class I and class II types were available, the types were taken from metadata supplied by the sample provider, not from assay-based typing. The prospective study material was composed of cDNA or gDNA derived from T cells, B-cell-depleted T cells, or PBMCs.

CDR1 and CDR2, looked up from the germline V gene (reference sequence), are LNHNV and YYDKDF. Counted from cysteine to phenylalanine, this CDR3 has 14 amino acids. CDR3 DNA only is kept here, 42 bases in frame from base 1. What the work shows at the level of the full study, not this receptor alone: Clinical and demographic metadata were provided uncurated, with the amount varying by source and participant.

Concerning this clone: Its antigen is still unknown. A read error may produce the germline difference seen at one junction end.

The immunoSEQ Assay, a bias-controlled multiplex PCR, was used to amplify TCRbeta CDR3 regions from genomic DNA. On the authors' methods: Within the assay, amplification of reference gene primers was used to estimate how many nucleated cells each sample contained. To quantify the absolute abundance of each unique TCRbeta CDR3 rearrangement, sequence reads were collapsed and filtered. Productive Simpson clonality was computed per sample as the square root of Simpson's diversity index over productive rearrangements. TCRdb mirrors the immuneACCESS table, restricted to in-frame sequences. Some clones are absent from its copies; in checked studies, under half trace to an unresolved V gene, and the reason for the others is unknown. The V and J calls and clone size come from that table; D and trimming were worked out from the DNA. The sample includes about 49,000 clones, with more than 85% observed a single time. Around 1% of the sample rests with the top ten.

One collaborating source in Seattle enrolled patients while the patients were actively infected and followed the patients over time throughout the course of disease. Whole blood was collected in K2EDTA tubes by collaborating institutions according to the institutions' own protocols. For TCRbeta analysis, collaborators shipped samples in one of three forms: frozen whole blood, isolated PBMCs, or DNA extracted from either of those sample types. The receptor was derived from a man aged 60-69 years with COVID-19, enrolled during active disease. Source material: peripheral blood. Recombination joined TRBV15 with TRBJ1-2, with 9 bases aligning to TRBD1. The sequenced DNA: TGTGCCACCAGCCGAGACAGGGGGAACTATGGCTACACCTTC. This yields the protein CATSRDRGNYGYTF.